This TCR beta chain was identified during a study of graft-versus-host responses after intestinal transplantation. Profiled with immunoSEQ multiplex PCR; TCRdb holds only in-frame clones, not every one. The sample contains around 50,000 clones, approximately 84% of which appear only once. The CDR3 is made up of 18 amino acids. V shed 1 base and J 6 bases; nucleotides not matched to a gene: 9. From germline, CDR1 is LNHDA and CDR2 SQIVND (reference sequence). This clone was recorded a few times. Its antigen is unidentified. The chain links TRBV19 to TRBJ2-2; TRBD2 matches 12 bases. The sequence came from a human donor who was the organ donor for an intestinal transplant. Sequenced material: unstimulated CD4+ T cells sorted from spleen or lymph node cells, taken before transplant. This chain's CDR3 is CASSIASGLAGRAGELFF. Written as DNA, the CDR3 is TGTGCCAGTAGTATAGCTTCCGGACTAGCGGGGCGGGCCGGGGAGCTGTTTTTT.